A few counts support the clone carrying this TCR beta chain. Its specificity is unknown. The sample contains more than one DNA sequence encoding this CDR3. CD4+ naive, central memory, regulatory and stem cell-like memory subsets were isolated by sorting on CD45RO/CCR7/CD25/CD127/CD95/CD27. The data originate from a study of beta chain features in type 1 diabetes. The wider study: In all, approximately 110 million sorted cells from all samples were analyzed. General study findings and limits: All four CD4+ subsets from Type 1 diabetes patients carried moderately but significantly shorter TCRB CDR3s.

The CDR3 consists of 13 residues. CDR1 and CDR2 from the germline V gene are SGHTA and FQGNSA. V dropped 1 base and J dropped 1 base, with 4 bases sitting between them. Expressed TCRB transcripts were sequenced, since all the RNA that had been isolated was reverse transcribed. Clones were read by immunoSEQ multiplex PCR, and TCRdb kept only the in-frame ones, dropping some. The table includes roughly 150,000 clones, approximately 62% detected once. The TCR sequence derives from a man aged 30-40 years with type 1 diabetes. The sample was naive CD4+ T cells from blood. This chain links TRBV7-2 with TRBJ1-1; D call uncertain. CDR3 in amino acids: CASSLGQNTEAFF. For the CDR3, the DNA is TGTGCCAGCAGCTTAGGACAGAACACTGAAGCTTTCTTT.